This entry features one T cell receptor beta chain sequence. What it binds is not known. This CDR3 is built from 11 residues. V was shortened by 5 bases and J by 9 bases, with 10 bases between the two germline ends. Germline V gene lookup returns CDR1 MNHEY and CDR2 SMNVEV (reference sequence). TCRdb analysed the reads with MiXCR anew, one entry per CDR3 protein. The profile shows about 220,000 distinct CDR3 sequences, roughly 34% of them singletons. This entry is derived from a study of T cell repertoires in cytomegalovirus infection. Study background: Alongside well-studied HLA-B-restricted CMV epitopes, recently identified HLA-C-restricted CMV epitopes were also used. Shared public TCR beta signatures pointed to both CMV infection and a matching HLA type.

The sequence came from a human donor in good health (CMV status not recorded). Some clones in this sample may be carry-over from other donors' samples. The sequencing used CD8+ T cells from cultured PBMCs, collected from culture after CMV antigen stimulation. This chain connects TRBV27 to TRBJ1-2; D is unclear. CDR3 sequence: CASSRGFCYTF. In DNA, the CDR3 is TGTGCCAGCAGTCGAGGATTTTGCTACACCTTC.